What follows are 25 T cell receptor beta chains derived from one specimen sequenced in a study of T cells in Graves' hyperthyroidism and ophthalmopathy. Researchers took RNA transcripts and amplified the TCR beta CDR3 regions from them. RT-PCR in the first round (using the HTBI primer set) targeted the TCR CDR3. MiXCR, run by TCRdb on the multiplex PCR reads, gives a single entry per CDR3 protein. In the table there are some 560,000 distinct CDR3 sequences, approximately 15% of which are singletons. Input material: blood. These receptors were collected from a woman in her 30s with Graves' hyperthyroidism.

At least ten counts were recorded for this clonotype. The genes are TRBV5-1 and TRBJ2-2; unclear D gene. Germline values: CDR1 SGHRS, CDR2 YFSETQ. The CDR3 has 14 residues. V shed 7 bases and J shed 5 bases, with 15 bases lying between them. The CDR3, as DNA: TGCGCCAGCCACCCCAGCGAGAAGACCGGGGAGCTGTTTTTT. This translates into CASHPSEKTGELFF.

This clonotype was found many times. The V call is TRBV6-1, the J call TRBJ2-7; D is possibly TRBD2 (5 bases). This CDR3 has 13 residues. Germline V gives CDR1 MNHNS, CDR2 SASEGT. The V and J ends lost 6 bases and 3 bases respectively, with 12 bases between them. The CDR3 sequence is CASSQGGGYEQYF. The CDR3 DNA reads TGTGCCAGCAGCCAAGGCGGAGGCTACGAGCAGTACTTC.

The rearrangement uses TRBV11-1 and TRBJ1-2; D unclear. The V end lost 2 bases, the J end lost 8 bases, and 15 bases lay between the germline ends. The CDR3 extends over 14 amino acids. Germline CDR1 is SGHAT and CDR2 is FQDESV (reference sequence). CDR3 residues: CASSLNSYTAGYTF. The CDR3 DNA reads as TGTGCCAGCAGCTTAAATTCGTACACCGCGGGCTACACCTTC.

This clonotype was seen many times. J is TRBJ2-1 and V is TRBV20-1; perhaps TRBD2 as D (6 bases). There are 17 residues in the CDR3. From germline, CDR1 is DFQATT and CDR2 SNEGSKA (reference sequence). V dropped 1 base and J dropped 7 bases, with 23 bases sitting between them. The chain's CDR3 is CSARVNNGPAGRNEQFF. Written as DNA, the CDR3 is TGCAGTGCTAGAGTCAATAACGGGCCGGCGGGAAGGAATGAGCAGTTCTTC.

The chain employs TRBV29-1 and TRBJ1-2, with D unclear. The V end lost 3 bases, the J end lost 1 base, and 9 bases lay between the germline ends. The CDR3 covers 13 residues. Germline V lookup: CDR1 SQVTM, CDR2 ANQGSEA. The CDR3 region has the DNA TGCAGCGTTGACCCGGGAAGTAACTATGGCTACACCTTC. It specifies CSVDPGSNYGYTF.

Many counts were recorded for this clonotype. The V gene is TRBV7-9, the J gene TRBJ2-7; TRBD2 matches at 7 bases. The CDR3 is 13 residues long. Germline CDR1 and CDR2: SEHNR and FQNEAQ (reference sequence). V shed 5 bases, J shed 9 bases, and the junction held 10 bases outside the gene matches. The CDR3 spells CASSREGQPRQYF. The CDR3 DNA is TGTGCCAGCAGCAGGGAGGGGCAGCCAAGGCAGTACTTC.

Many counts were recorded for this clonotype. The rearrangement uses TRBV7-9 and TRBJ2-7, with D possibly called TRBD1 or TRBD2 (6 bases each). The germline V and J ends were trimmed by 0 bases and 3 bases, with 12 bases remaining between them. Looked up from germline, CDR1 is SEHNR and CDR2 is FQNEAQ (reference sequence). This CDR3 comprises 15 residues. CDR3 nucleotides: TGTGCCAGCAGCTTAGCCCAGGGGACTCGCTACGAGCAGTACTTC. Translated, it gives CASSLAQGTRYEQYF.

The chain employs TRBV7-2 and TRBJ2-7; D may be TRBD1 or TRBD2 (6 bases each). Per the germline V gene, CDR1 is SGHTA and CDR2 is FQGNSA. This CDR3 is built from 15 residues. V was cut by 0 bases and J by 4 bases, with 13 bases left in between. CDR3 loop: CASSLAQTGRYEQYF. CDR3 nucleotide sequence: TGTGCCAGCAGCTTAGCCCAAACAGGGAGGTACGAGCAGTACTTC. The entire variable domain, with the rest obtained from reference TRBV7-2 and TRBJ2-7, is as follows: GAGVSQSPSNKVTEKGKDVELRCDPISGHTALYWYRQSLGQGLEFLIYFQGNSAPDKSGLPSDRFSAERTGGSVSTLTIQRTQQEDSAVYLCASSLAQTGRYEQYFGPGTRLTVT.

This clonotype was picked up many times. V gene TRBV16 combines with J gene TRBJ1-1; the D is unclear. Trimming pared 1 base from V and 5 bases from J, leaving 8 bases between. CDR1 is KGHSY, CDR2 FQNENV, per germline. CDR3 length: 13 amino acids. The CDR3: CASSQFGPTEAFF. The DNA for the CDR3 is TGTGCCAGCAGCCAATTCGGGCCAACTGAAGCTTTCTTT.

This clonotype was detected many times. The gene calls are TRBV7-8 and TRBJ2-7; 8 nucleotides agree with TRBD2. Germline V gene data show CDR1 as SGHVS and CDR2 as FQNEAQ. This CDR3 contains 15 residues. J was trimmed by 2 bases and V by 5 bases; bases with no gene match: 8. The CDR3 DNA reads as TGTGCCAGCAGCCCTGGGACTAGAGGCACCTACGAGCAGTACTTC. Translating it yields CASSPGTRGTYEQYF.

This clonotype was seen ten or more times. This sequence joins TRBV6-2 or TRBV6-3 and TRBJ2-1; 9 bases are a match to TRBD1. With 5 bases clipped from V and 1 base from J, the junction kept 3 bases outside the gene matches. CDR3 length: 15 residues. Germline values: CDR1 MNHEY, CDR2 SVGEGT. The CDR3 coding sequence is TGTGCCAGCAGTAAACAGGGGGCATCCTACAATGAGCAGTTCTTC. It is translated as CASSKQGASYNEQFF.

This clonotype was counted many times. The chain uses TRBV28 and TRBJ2-3; TRBD2 matches 11 bases. The CDR3 contains 16 residues. The germline gives CDR1 MDHEN, CDR2 SYDVKM. Trimming took 4 bases from V and 2 from J; bases not matched to a gene: 5. The CDR3, as DNA: TGTGCCAGCAGTTCATGGACTAGCGGGTACACAGATACGCAGTATTTT. Translated: CASSSWTSGYTDTQYF.

This clonotype has just a few counts. The CDR3 sequence is CASSALAGTSRYNEQFF. CDR3 in DNA: TGTGCCAGCAGCGCCTTGGCCGGGACTAGCAGATACAATGAGCAGTTCTTC. The V and J genes are TRBV9 and TRBJ2-1, with 9 bases matching TRBD2. V lost 3 bases to trimming and J lost 4 bases; unmatched junction nucleotides: 11. In germline, CDR1 is SGDLS, CDR2 YYNGEE. The CDR3 has 17 amino acids.

This clonotype was observed many times. Possible read error: a much larger clone is one base away. The rearrangement uses TRBV7-2 and TRBJ2-3; 10 bases agree with TRBD1. The CDR3 contains 15 residues. Germline CDR1 is SGHTA and CDR2 is FQGNSA. Trimming cost V 5 bases and J 1 base; bases outside gene matches: 3. CDR3 in DNA: TGTGCCAGCAGCCAAGGGACAGGGGGCACAGATACGCAGTATTTT. It translates to CASSQGTGGTDTQYF. Using reference TRBV7-2 and TRBJ2-3 for the parts outside the CDR3, the full variable domain is GAGVSQSPSNKVTEKGKDVELRCDPISGHTALYWYRQSLGQGLEFLIYFQGNSAPDKSGLPSDRFSAERTGGSVSTLTIQRTQQEDSAVYLCASSQGTGGTDTQYFGPGTRLTVL.

This clonotype turned up a few times. V is TRBV30 and J is TRBJ2-2, with D unresolved. The ends were cut back, 4 bases at V and 1 base at J, with 7 bases in the middle. This CDR3 comprises 13 residues. CDR1 and CDR2 from the germline V gene are GTSNPN and SVGIG (reference sequence). For the CDR3, the DNA is TGTGCCTGGACGCCACAGAACACCGGGGAGCTGTTTTTT. This gives the protein CAWTPQNTGELFF. Together with reference TRBV30 and TRBJ2-2, the CDR3 gives the full variable domain: SQTIHQWPATLVQPVGSPLSLECTVEGTSNPNLYWYRQAAGRGLQLLFYSVGIGQISSEVPQNLSASRPQDRQFILSSKKLLLSDSGFYLCAWTPQNTGELFFGEGSRLTVL.

V is TRBV5-1 and J is TRBJ2-1; possibly TRBD2 for D (6 bases). Germline CDR1 reads SGHRS; CDR2 reads YFSETQ. The CDR3 contains 13 residues. Trimming removed 4 bases at V and 7 bases at J, with 12 bases between. The CDR3 loop reads CASSAGLRNEQFF. CDR3 coding DNA: TGCGCCAGCAGCGCGGGACTTCGGAATGAGCAGTTCTTC.

The chain recombines TRBV30 with TRBJ1-5, with 9 positions matching TRBD1. The junction had 4 bases not matched to a gene; V was cut back by 1 base and J by 6 bases. CDR3 length: 14 residues. CDR1 and CDR2 from the germline V gene are GTSNPN and SVGIG (reference sequence). CDR3 in DNA: TGTGCCTGGAGTGCCGGGACAGGGAGTCAGCCCCAGCATTTT. It translates to CAWSAGTGSQPQHF.

This clonotype has a count of ten or more. This chain joins TRBV10-1 and TRBJ1-1, with unresolved D. Between the trimmed V and J ends, which lost 0 bases and 2 bases, there was a span of 7 bases. Looked up from germline, CDR1 is WNHNN and CDR2 is SYGVQD (reference sequence). The CDR3 covers 14 residues. This CDR3 reads CASSESLANTEAFF. The CDR3 DNA is TGCGCCAGCAGTGAGTCCCTAGCAAACACTGAAGCTTTCTTT.

This clonotype has only a few counts. This may arise from a read error, as a much more abundant clone is one base away. The rearrangement links TRBV2 to TRBJ1-1; D is perhaps TRBD1 (6 bases). Germline V gene lookup returns CDR1 SNHLY and CDR2 FYNNEI. The CDR3 spans 13 residues. CDR3 sequence: CASKGDINTEALF. CDR3 in DNA: TGTGCCAGCAAGGGGGACATCAACACTGAAGCTCTCTTT.

This clonotype was detected ten times or more. The V gene is TRBV20-1, the J gene TRBJ2-1; 7 bases are a match to TRBD2. Germline CDR1 and CDR2: DFQATT and SNEGSKA (reference sequence). This CDR3 is built from 15 residues. Trimming at V came to 1 base and at J to 2 bases, leaving 5 bases not matched to a gene. The CDR3 loop is CSARVERGPYNEQFF. The CDR3 bases are TGCAGTGCTAGAGTCGAGCGGGGACCCTACAATGAGCAGTTCTTC.

This clonotype appeared many times. The chain is built from TRBV12-3 or TRBV12-4 and TRBJ2-3, with 9 bases fitting TRBD2. The CDR3 extends over 16 amino acids. Trimming cost V 4 bases and J 2 bases; bases outside gene matches: 7. The DNA for the CDR3 is TGTGCCAGCAGTTCCGATAGCGGGAGTTTCACAGATACGCAGTATTTT. As protein: CASSSDSGSFTDTQYF.

This clonotype was observed many times. The gene calls are TRBV30 and TRBJ1-2, with D possibly TRBD1 on 5 matching bases. V shed 0 bases and J shed 7 bases, with 27 bases lying between them. The germline V gene has CDR1 GTSNPN and CDR2 SVGIG (reference sequence). This CDR3 spans 18 amino acids. This CDR3 reads CAWSVRLSAGTSSSGYTF. The CDR3 DNA reads as TGTGCCTGGAGTGTACGGCTCTCCGCAGGGACCAGTTCGTCTGGCTACACCTTC.

This clonotype showed up many times. The chain combines TRBV30 with TRBJ1-1; D is undetermined. Germline V gene sequence: CDR1 GTSNPN, CDR2 SVGIG (reference sequence). CDR3 length: 12 amino acids. Trimming left V 7 bases short and J 3 bases short, with 12 bases between. CDR3 nucleotide sequence: TGTGCCTTCCTCCGTTGGGACACTGAAGCTTTCTTT. Translating it yields CAFLRWDTEAFF.

V usage is TRBV10-1 and J usage is TRBJ2-3; 11 positions agree with TRBD2. V was clipped by 9 bases and J by 6 bases; unmatched bases: 5. This CDR3 spans 13 amino acids. The germline V gene has CDR1 WNHNN and CDR2 SYGVQD (reference sequence). Here the CDR3 reads CASSGRAADTQYF. As DNA, the CDR3 is TGCGCCAGTAGCGGGAGGGCCGCTGATACGCAGTATTTT.

The chain uses TRBV6-2 or TRBV6-3 and TRBJ1-2; D unclear. CDR3 length equals 13 residues. CDR1 and CDR2 (germline): MNHEY, SVGEGT. V shed 5 bases and J shed 7 bases, with 14 bases lying between them. The CDR3 protein is CASSRTIRSGYTF. The CDR3 DNA follows: TGTGCCAGCAGTCGGACCATACGAAGTGGCTACACCTTC.